Below, 26 T cell receptor beta chains from the same sample are listed, as sequenced in a study of T cells expressing NK-cell markers. One entry per CDR3 protein, without DNA, is what TCRdb gives after re-calling the 5' RACE reads. This repertoire includes thousands of distinct CDR3 sequences. Material for sequencing was blood T cells: a sorted CD56 or NKG2C T cell subset, CD4+ or CD8+ T cells, or bulk PBMC T cells (not recorded which). The source is a man in his late teens or twenties in good health.

CDR3 residues: CASRGGGNYGYTF. J is TRBJ1-2 and V is TRBV28; TCRdb selects TRBD1, and the lack of DNA leaves this call unchecked. The germline gives CDR1 MDHEN, CDR2 SYDVKM. CDR3 length equals 13 residues.

By frequency, this clonotype registers medium-sized. The chain combines TRBV4-3 with TRBJ2-1. Germline loops: CDR1 LGHNA, CDR2 YSLEER. The CDR3 consists of 15 residues. The chain's CDR3 is CASRGSTSSYNEQFF.

In terms of frequency, this clonotype is medium-sized. The rearrangement joins TRBV28 to TRBJ2-4. This CDR3 has 14 residues. CDR1 MDHEN and CDR2 SYDVKM come from the germline V gene. The CDR3 region is CASSLSGAKNIQYF.

The chain carries TRBV21-1 and TRBJ2-1; TCRdb's D call, TRBD2, is unchecked because there is no DNA. TRBV21-1 is described as a pseudogene. The CDR3 runs 15 residues. CDR3 region: CASSSGGISGGEQFF.

This chain connects TRBV27 to TRBJ2-7; TCRdb returns TRBD2, unconfirmable since there is no DNA. The CDR3 consists of 15 residues. CDR1 and CDR2 (germline): MNHEY, SMNVEV (reference sequence). The CDR3 is CASSLLGGRDYEQYF.

CDR3 region: CASSLGGRAYNEQFF. The J gene is TRBJ2-1, the V gene TRBV7-8. CDR1 SGHVS and CDR2 FQNEAQ come from the germline V gene. CDR3 length: 15 residues.

The chain is built from TRBV19 and TRBJ2-1; TCRdb names TRBD1, which stays unverified in the absence of DNA. The CDR3 extends over 15 amino acids. Germline CDR1 is LNHDA and CDR2 is SQIVND (reference sequence). The CDR3 spells CASSSPGTGANEQFF.

This clonotype registers medium-sized (0.01 to 0.1%) by frequency. The genes are TRBV20-1 and TRBJ2-1; TCRdb's D call of TRBD2 is untestable without DNA. Germline V gene data show CDR1 as DFQATT and CDR2 as SNEGSKA (reference sequence). This CDR3 contains 15 residues. CDR3 region: CSAKIGTSEYNEQFF.

By frequency, this clonotype registers medium-sized (0.01 to 0.1%). The chain links TRBV19 to TRBJ1-4. CDR1 LNHDA and CDR2 SQIVND come from the germline V gene (reference sequence). This CDR3 region has 14 residues. CDR3 sequence: CASTGTATNEKLFF.

V usage is TRBV25-1 and J usage is TRBJ2-1; TCRdb picks TRBD2, but there is no DNA to check that call. There are 15 residues in the CDR3. CDR1 and CDR2 from the germline V gene are MGHDK and SYGVNS. The CDR3 spells CASSAGTSGPNEQFF.

The chain is built from TRBV19 and TRBJ1-3. Germline lookup yields CDR1 LNHDA and CDR2 SQIVND (reference sequence). The CDR3 sequence is 16 residues long. The chain's CDR3 is CASSSVGLRLGNTIYF.

This chain uses TRBV30 with TRBJ2-1; TCRdb indicates TRBD2, and absent DNA this call remains unverified. This CDR3 contains 12 residues. From germline, CDR1 is GTSNPN and CDR2 SVGIG (reference sequence). CDR3 sequence: CACGTSDNEQFF.

By frequency, this clonotype registers medium-sized. V gene TRBV4-1 combines with J gene TRBJ2-3. CDR1 and CDR2 from the germline V gene are MGHRA and YSYEKL. This CDR3 comprises 15 residues. The CDR3 loop reads CASSQVGARSDTQYF.

This clonotype shows up as medium-sized (0.01 to 0.1%) by frequency. The chain links TRBV6-1 to TRBJ2-7; TCRdb selects TRBD1, and the lack of DNA leaves this call unchecked. CDR1 is MNHNS and CDR2 is SASEGT in the germline V gene. This CDR3 has 14 residues. This CDR3 is CASRRPRGDYEQYF.

This chain connects TRBV7-2 to TRBJ1-5. This CDR3 comprises 13 residues. Germline V lookup: CDR1 SGHTA, CDR2 FQGNSA. The CDR3 sequence is CASSFSGNQPQHF.

This clonotype is deemed medium-sized (0.01 to 0.1%) by its frequency. V usage is TRBV6-2 or TRBV6-3 and J usage is TRBJ2-6; there is no DNA to check the TCRdb D call of TRBD2. The CDR3 spans 20 residues. The germline CDR1 and CDR2 sequences are MNHEY and SVGEGT. CDR3 amino acids: CASSYYPRAREGLGANVLTF.

The V and J genes are TRBV24-1 and TRBJ2-3; TCRdb lists TRBD1, though no DNA is available to test this call. Germline CDR1 is KGHDR and CDR2 is SFDVKD. CDR3 length equals 17 residues. The CDR3 is CATSDPHRDKRSDTQYF.

Frequency places this clonotype as medium-sized (0.01 to 0.1%). The chain joins TRBV11-2 to TRBJ1-1. This CDR3 has 14 amino acids. Per germline, CDR1 SGHAT and CDR2 FQNNGV. CDR3 sequence: CASSLVTWDTEAFF.

This clonotype is deemed medium-sized by its frequency. V and J are TRBV20-1 and TRBJ2-7; TCRdb's D call, TRBD2, is unchecked because there is no DNA. Germline V gene sequence: CDR1 DFQATT, CDR2 SNEGSKA (reference sequence). This CDR3 is built from 19 residues. The CDR3: CSARVGLAGGRSGVGEQYF.

The gene calls are TRBV6-2 or TRBV6-3 and TRBJ1-5. This CDR3 has 13 residues. Germline loops: CDR1 MNHEY, CDR2 SVGEGT. Here the CDR3 reads CASRYTLNQPQHF.

The chain is built from TRBV3-1 and TRBJ1-2. Germline values: CDR1 LGHDT, CDR2 YNNKEL (reference sequence). The CDR3 is made up of 14 amino acids. CDR3 in amino acids: CASSHDGLRYGYTF.

This rearrangement joins TRBV27 to TRBJ1-1; TCRdb gives TRBD1 as the D gene, but with no DNA this cannot be confirmed. The CDR3 covers 14 residues. Germline V gene data show CDR1 as MNHEY and CDR2 as SMNVEV (reference sequence). The CDR3 region is CASSLQGAGGEAFF.

CDR3 loop: CASRLQGPFNQPQHF. The chain joins TRBV6-2 or TRBV6-3 to TRBJ1-5. The CDR3 consists of 15 residues. The germline gives CDR1 MNHEY, CDR2 SVGEGT.

The chain couples TRBV20-1 to TRBJ1-1; the TRBD1 assignment by TCRdb is unverifiable without DNA. Per germline, CDR1 DFQATT and CDR2 SNEGSKA (reference sequence). The CDR3 has 13 amino acids. CDR3 sequence reads: CSAAGTLNTEAFF.

This clonotype is labeled medium-sized based on frequency. The chain joins TRBV7-9 to TRBJ2-1; the D call from TCRdb, TRBD2, cannot be confirmed without DNA. The CDR3 is made up of 16 amino acids. Germline lookup yields CDR1 SEHNR and CDR2 FQNEAQ (reference sequence). Here the CDR3 reads CASSSLAGGLGDEQFF.

This clonotype registers medium-sized (0.01 to 0.1%) by frequency. V and J are TRBV9 and TRBJ2-5. CDR3 length: 15 amino acids. Germline V CDR1 and CDR2: SGDLS, YYNGEE. CDR3: CASSVGSRRQETQYF.